The sequence of this TCR beta chain was determined in a study of kidney transplant recipient with SARS-CoV-2 infection. MiXCR, run by TCRdb on the reads, gives a single entry per CDR3 protein. Of under 250,000 distinct CDR3 sequences listed, 25% to 30% were seen once; the top ten hold roughly 7%. With V trimmed by 8 bases and J by 1 base, 3 bases remained unmatched. Germline V gene lookup returns CDR1 MNHNY and CDR2 SVGAGI (reference sequence). CDR3 length: 13 amino acids. A remark on this clonotype: The conserved final phenylalanine or tryptophan is absent from the CDR3, which likely points to a read error.

The clonotype originates from a young adult male patient who had COVID-19 and was a kidney transplant recipient. Some T cells could come from the graft donor. This rearrangement joins TRBV6-6 to TRBJ2-7, with 9 bases lining up with TRBD1. Sequencing used a blood sample, obtained at baseline and on roughly day 110 from a kidney transplant recipient. CDR3 coding DNA: TGTGCCAGCGGGGGACAGGGATCCTACGAGCAGTACCTC. This encodes CASGGQGSYEQYL.